The 6 T cell receptor beta chains below were found in one sample sequenced in a study of human T cells and chemical hapten exposure. A single record per CDR3 protein comes from TCRdb applying MiXCR to the RACE reads. The sample has under 90,000 distinct CDR3 sequences; 8.6% are singletons. Time point denoted: healthy volunteer bleed at 6 weeks. Unfractionated whole blood yielded the extracted total RNA. The sequenced sample consisted of whole blood. These TCRs come from a male donor in good health. Some clones in this sample may be carry-over from other donors' samples.

J is TRBJ1-1 and V is TRBV5-1; tentatively, D is TRBD1 (6 bases). Germline V gene sequence: CDR1 SGHRS, CDR2 YFSETQ. The CDR3 has 15 amino acids. Trimming took 0 bases from V and 1 from J, leaving 10 bases between them. CDR3: CASSLVGTKNTEAFF. CDR3 DNA: TGCGCCAGCAGCTTGGTTGGGACAAAGAACACTGAAGCTTTCTTT.

This clonotype has just a few counts. The chain recombines TRBV20-1 with TRBJ2-7; TRBD2 might be the D (5 bases). Looked up from germline, CDR1 is DFQATT and CDR2 is SNEGSKA (reference sequence). Trimming cost V 6 bases and J 6 bases, with 18 bases left between them. The CDR3 is 13 amino acids. The DNA for the CDR3 is TGCAGTGCCGCACCCGAGGGTCGCGGCGAGCAGTACTTC. Amino acids: CSAAPEGRGEQYF.

The gene calls are TRBV15 and TRBJ1-5; D ambiguous. The CDR3 totals 13 residues. CDR1 and CDR2 from the germline V gene are LNHNV and YYDKDF (reference sequence). Between the trimmed V and J ends, which lost 0 bases and 6 bases, there was a span of 6 bases. CDR3 nucleotide sequence: TGTGCCACCAGCAGAGATTTCGGTCAGCCCCAGCATTTT. Its protein product is CATSRDFGQPQHF.

The chain is built from TRBV13 and TRBJ2-5; tentatively, D is TRBD1 (6 bases). The V gene's germline CDR1 is PRHDT and CDR2 FYEKMQ (reference sequence). V was shortened by 5 bases and J by 3 bases, with 13 bases between the two germline ends. CDR3 length: 14 residues. The CDR3 bases are TGTGCCAGCAGCCCGCAAAAGGGGGAAGAGACCCAGTACTTC. Protein: CASSPQKGEETQYF.

The chain links TRBV11-1 to TRBJ1-1, with TRBD1 matching 8 bases. Germline V lookup: CDR1 SGHAT, CDR2 FQDESV (reference sequence). The CDR3 sequence is 15 residues long. With 4 bases clipped from V and 6 bases from J, the junction kept 10 bases outside the gene matches. The CDR3 reads CASSSLQGARAEAFF. The CDR3 region has the DNA TGTGCCAGCAGCTCACTTCAGGGGGCCCGGGCTGAAGCTTTCTTT.

This clonotype has a handful of counts. The rearrangement links TRBV3-1 to TRBJ2-4; D is ambiguous. In germline, CDR1 is LGHDT, CDR2 YNNKEL (reference sequence). Trimming stripped 0 bases from V and 11 bases from J, with 14 bases between. The CDR3 spans 14 residues. This chain's CDR3 is CASSQDNPPAVQYF. CDR3 nucleotides: TGTGCCAGCAGCCAAGATAACCCTCCGGCGGTTCAGTACTTC.